The next 28 T cell receptor beta chains were all read from a single sample in a study of regulatory T cells in long-lasting Graves disease. The time point was: newly diagnosed GD, antithyroid drugs for less than 3 months. PBMCs were the source of the RNA used for TCR sequencing. Assembly of TCR beta libraries relied on iRepertoire HTBI primers together with Arm-PCR of CDR3 regions. TCRdb re-derived calls from the multiplex PCR reads in MiXCR, one entry per CDR3 protein. The data show just over 600,000 distinct CDR3 sequences, less than 20% seen once. These records were also assigned to another study, of T cells in Graves' hyperthyroidism and ophthalmopathy.

This material consisted of peripheral blood mononuclear cells (PBMCs), taken at new diagnosis, from a patient treated with antithyroid drugs. These receptors came from a woman in her 30s with Graves disease.

On this clonotype itself: The germline gene is not matched at one end of the junction; a read error may be the cause. The chain employs TRBV28 and TRBJ1-4, with a tentative D call TRBD1 (5 bases). Germline V CDR1 and CDR2: MDHEN, SYDVKM. CDR3 size: 16 residues. The chain's CDR3 is CASKGRGAGTNEELFF. The CDR3 DNA reads as TGTGCCAGCAAGGGGCGCGGGGCGGGGACTAATGAAGAACTGTTTTTT.

This clonotype was found many times. The gene calls are TRBV2 and TRBJ1-1; 9 bases line up with TRBD1. The CDR3 loop spans 15 amino acids. The germline V gene has CDR1 SNHLY and CDR2 FYNNEI. The trim removed 5 bases at V and 4 bases at J, leaving 8 bases unmatched. The CDR3 loop is CASSFTGTGRTEAFF. The CDR3 DNA is TGTGCCAGCAGTTTTACCGGGACAGGGCGCACTGAAGCTTTCTTT.

This clonotype occurred many times. The chain has TRBV5-1 and TRBJ2-7; D is uncertain. This CDR3 region has 11 residues. Germline-derived CDR1 and CDR2 are SGHRS and YFSETQ. V dropped 4 bases and J dropped 7 bases, with 9 bases sitting between them. The CDR3 protein is CASSNDGEQYF. The CDR3 bases are TGCGCCAGCAGCAACGACGGAGAGCAGTACTTC. Using reference TRBV5-1 and TRBJ2-7 for the parts outside the CDR3, the full variable domain is KAGVTQTPRYLIKTRGQQVTLSCSPISGHRSVSWYQQTPGQGLQFLFEYFSETQRNKGNFPGRFSGRQFSNSRSEMNVSTLELGDSALYLCASSNDGEQYFGPGTRLTVT.

This clonotype was observed many times. The rearrangement uses TRBV20-1 and TRBJ2-1; 8 bases are a match to TRBD2. Germline V gene sequence: CDR1 DFQATT, CDR2 SNEGSKA (reference sequence). V lost 6 bases and J lost 8; bases outside the gene matches: 12. CDR3 length: 14 amino acids. The DNA of the CDR3 is TGCAGTGCGCCGGGACTAGAGCTAAGCGATGAGCAGTTCTTC. Translation gives CSAPGLELSDEQFF.

This clonotype was seen only a few times. The rearrangement links TRBV20-1 to TRBJ1-1, with D perhaps matching TRBD1 (5 bases). This CDR3 has 15 residues. Germline loops: CDR1 DFQATT, CDR2 SNEGSKA (reference sequence). V lost 6 bases and J lost 5, with 22 bases in between. Here the CDR3 DNA reads TGCAGTGCCGACCCTGAGGGGAAGGGGTCGACTGAAGCTTTCTTT. The encoded protein is CSADPEGKGSTEAFF.

The table lists this clonotype with a count of one. At one boundary the junction diverges from the germline segment, which might be a read error. The chain combines TRBV19 with TRBJ2-7, with D possibly TRBD1 on 6 matching bases. Germline-derived CDR1 and CDR2 are LNHDA and SQIVND (reference sequence). This CDR3 has 15 residues. CDR3 in DNA: TGTGCCAGTAGTCTAGATCCAGGGGCCCCCTACGAGCAGTACTTC. Translating it yields CASSLDPGAPYEQYF.

The V gene is TRBV12-3 or TRBV12-4, the J gene TRBJ2-7, with D perhaps matching TRBD1 (6 bases). V was pared by 6 bases and J by 8 bases, with 17 bases between. This CDR3 is 13 amino acids long. CDR3 coding DNA: TGTGCCAGCAGCCAAGAGGCAGGGGCCAAGCAGTACTTC. Protein product: CASSQEAGAKQYF.

This clonotype was seen ten or more times. The V call is TRBV5-1, the J call TRBJ1-1; 12 bases match TRBD1. Germline values: CDR1 SGHRS, CDR2 YFSETQ. The CDR3 is made up of 18 amino acids. J lost 2 bases, V lost 0 bases, and 8 bases had no gene match. The CDR3 spells CASSLAGTGGEGNTEAFF. In nucleotides, the CDR3 is TGCGCCAGCAGCTTGGCTGGGACAGGGGGCGAGGGAAACACTGAAGCTTTCTTT.

This clonotype has at least ten counts. The chain has TRBV28 and TRBJ2-1; 9 bases are a match to TRBD2. Unmatched junction bases numbered 5, after V lost 7 bases and J lost 7 bases. The germline V gene encodes CDR1 MDHEN and CDR2 SYDVKM. CDR3 size: 13 residues. CDR3 coding DNA: TGTGCCAGCACCCGACTAGCGGTAAATGAGCAGTTCTTC. It yields the protein CASTRLAVNEQFF.

In its sample, this clonotype was seen many times. The chain employs TRBV6-5 and TRBJ1-6, with D tentatively TRBD1 (6 bases). V lost 2 bases, J lost 6 bases, and 14 bases lay in between. Germline V gene data show CDR1 as MNHEY and CDR2 as SVGAGI. This CDR3 contains 16 residues. CDR3 region: CASSYGQPSPNSPLHF. CDR3 in DNA: TGTGCCAGCAGTTACGGACAGCCCTCACCTAATTCACCCCTCCACTTT.

The chain is built from TRBV6-2 or TRBV6-3 and TRBJ1-1, with D uncertain. V was trimmed by 7 bases and J by 7 bases, leaving 16 bases between them. The CDR3 runs 13 residues. Germline CDR1 and CDR2: MNHEY and SVGEGT. CDR3 sequence reads: CASKSGPLYEAFF. The DNA of the CDR3 is TGTGCCAGCAAGAGCGGGCCTCTCTATGAAGCTTTCTTT.

The J gene is TRBJ2-7, the V gene TRBV5-1; D possibly matches TRBD1 or TRBD2 (5 bases each). Deletions cut 2 bases from V and 2 bases from J, with 11 bases between. The CDR3 has 14 residues. Germline CDR1 reads SGHRS; CDR2 reads YFSETQ. CDR3 loop: CASSFGGRTYEQYF. CDR3 in DNA: TGCGCCAGCAGCTTTGGGGGACGTACCTACGAGCAGTACTTC.

In its sample, this clonotype was seen many times. The chain is built from TRBV7-9 and TRBJ1-3; tentatively, D is TRBD1 (6 bases). CDR3 length: 14 amino acids. Looked up from germline, CDR1 is SEHNR and CDR2 is FQNEAQ (reference sequence). V was cut by 5 bases and J by 4 bases, with 12 bases left in between. Here the CDR3 DNA reads TGTGCCAGCAGCAGTACAGGGAAAGGAAACACCATATATTTT. Translation: CASSSTGKGNTIYF.

This clonotype showed up many times. V gene TRBV12-3 or TRBV12-4 combines with J gene TRBJ2-1, with TRBD1 matching over 9 bases. The length of the CDR3 is 15 residues. Germline trimming cut 6 bases from V and 4 bases from J; bases unmatched to any gene: 7. The CDR3 region is CASRAGQGSYNEQFF. CDR3 bases: TGTGCCAGCAGGGCGGGACAGGGCTCTTACAATGAGCAGTTCTTC.

This chain joins TRBV20-1 and TRBJ2-3; 10 bases are shared with TRBD2. Germline V gene sequence: CDR1 DFQATT, CDR2 SNEGSKA (reference sequence). Losses at the gene ends were 6 bases for V and 2 bases for J; bases not matched to a gene: 8. The CDR3 runs 15 residues. CDR3 nucleotides: TGCAGTGCCAAAAAACTAGCGGGGTACACAGATACGCAGTATTTT. Its protein is CSAKKLAGYTDTQYF.

Regarding this clonotype: At one boundary the junction diverges from the germline segment, which might be a read error. The chain carries TRBV3-1 and TRBJ2-3; D not resolved. Germline V gives CDR1 LGHDT, CDR2 YNNKEL (reference sequence). The CDR3 has 13 amino acids. CDR3 in amino acids: CVSSRPGTDTQYF. The CDR3 DNA follows: TGTGTCAGCAGTCGCCCCGGCACAGATACGCAGTATTTT.

Details on this clonotype: One junction end does not reproduce the germline sequence, and a read error may be involved. V and J are TRBV6-1 and TRBJ1-2; D might be TRBD1 (5 bases). This CDR3 region has 13 residues. Germline assignment: CDR1 MNHNS and CDR2 SASEGT. The CDR3 sequence: CASSQATRGGYTF. DNA for the CDR3: TGTGCCAGCAGTCAAGCCACACGGGGGGGCTACACCTTC.

The chain recombines TRBV29-1 with TRBJ2-1, with 9 nucleotides matching TRBD1. This CDR3 contains 14 residues. Germline V gene data show CDR1 as SQVTM and CDR2 as ANQGSEA. V lost 1 base to trimming and J lost 6 bases; unmatched junction nucleotides: 4. CDR3 loop: CSVEGDRAFNEQFF. The CDR3 DNA is TGCAGCGTTGAAGGGGACAGGGCCTTCAATGAGCAGTTCTTC.

On this clonotype: Germline is not matched at one junction end, which may reflect a read error. V gene TRBV3-1 combines with J gene TRBJ2-5; D may be TRBD1 or TRBD2 (5 bases each). The CDR3 covers 13 residues. The V gene's germline CDR1 is LGHDT and CDR2 YNNKEL (reference sequence). CDR3 in amino acids: CASRQEGRETQYF. CDR3 in DNA: TGTGCCAGCCGCCAAGAGGGACGAGAGACCCAGTACTTC.

This clonotype has more than one count but fewer than ten. The rearrangement links TRBV2 to TRBJ2-1, with TRBD2 identical over 11 bases. This CDR3 is built from 17 residues. J lost 3 bases, V lost 7 bases, and 11 bases had no gene match. Germline CDR1 SNHLY, CDR2 FYNNEI. The CDR3 loop reads CASTKPLGLADYNEQFF. The CDR3 DNA is TGTGCCAGCACTAAACCTCTGGGACTAGCGGACTACAATGAGCAGTTCTTC. The full variable domain, with the rest looked up from reference TRBV2 and TRBJ2-1, is EPEVTQTPSHQVTQMGQEVILRCVPISNHLYFYWYRQILGQKVEFLVSFYNNEISEKSEIFDDQFSVERPDGSNFTLKIRSTKLEDSAMYFCASTKPLGLADYNEQFFGPGTRLTVL.

This clonotype showed up just once. It may be a read error: a sequence one base away is much more abundant. V usage is TRBV5-6 and J usage is TRBJ1-1, with 7 bases fitting TRBD1. The CDR3 extends over 18 amino acids. Looked up from germline, CDR1 is SGHDT and CDR2 is YYEEEE. DNA for the CDR3: TGTGCCAGCAGCTCCCCGGGACAGCATACCCCACCGAACAATGAAGCTTTCTTT. Its translation is CASSSPGQHTPPNNEAFF.

This sequence joins TRBV12-3 or TRBV12-4 and TRBJ1-3; D uncertain. With 5 bases removed from V and 2 bases from J, the gap between germline ends came to 16 bases. The CDR3 sequence is 16 residues long. CDR3 coding DNA: TGTGCCAGCAGTCCCCACGGAGGAATCCCTGGAAACACCATATATTTT. This codes for CASSPHGGIPGNTIYF.

This clonotype turned up a few times. The chain is built from TRBV20-1 and TRBJ1-5; 10 positions agree with TRBD1. The CDR3 extends over 19 amino acids. Unmatched junction bases numbered 14, after V lost 3 bases and J lost 0 bases. Germline V gives CDR1 DFQATT, CDR2 SNEGSKA (reference sequence). The CDR3 region has the DNA TGCAGTGCTAGCAGTTATGTACGGGACAGGGGTTATAGCAATCAGCCCCAGCATTTT. It codes for CSASSYVRDRGYSNQPQHF.

In its sample, this clonotype was seen a few times. V and J are TRBV5-4 and TRBJ2-4, with TRBD2 matching 11 bases. Germline V CDR1 and CDR2: SGHNT, YYREEE (reference sequence). The junction had 6 bases not matched to a gene; V was cut back by 4 bases and J by 6 bases. The CDR3 runs 15 residues. Here the CDR3 DNA reads TGTGCCAGCAGCCTAGAGGGGACTAGCGGAAACATTCAGTACTTC. Residues: CASSLEGTSGNIQYF.

Here the CDR3 DNA reads TGTGCCACCCGGGACAGGCCTAATTCACCCCTCCACTTT. Translation gives CATRDRPNSPLHF. The chain carries TRBV2 and TRBJ1-6; 8 positions match TRBD1. CDR3 length equals 13 residues. With 10 bases clipped from V and 6 bases from J, the junction kept 5 bases outside the gene matches. Looked up from germline, CDR1 is SNHLY and CDR2 is FYNNEI.

This clonotype was counted between two and nine times. V gene TRBV14 combines with J gene TRBJ1-1; no definite D call. Germline CDR1 and CDR2: SGHDN and FVKESK. V shed 0 bases and J shed 6 bases, with 14 bases lying between them. The CDR3 runs to 15 residues. This chain's CDR3 is CASSQDFTGYAEAFF. The CDR3 nucleotides read TGTGCCAGCAGCCAAGATTTTACGGGTTACGCTGAAGCTTTCTTT.

The table lists this clonotype with a few counts. This rearrangement joins TRBV18 to TRBJ1-1; weak D call: TRBD1 (6 bases). The V end lost 4 bases, the J end lost 1 base, and 13 bases lay between the germline ends. The germline V gene has CDR1 KGHSH and CDR2 LQKENI. There are 15 residues in the CDR3. The CDR3 reads CASSLQDSSNTEAFF. CDR3 nucleotide sequence: TGTGCCAGCTCACTTCAGGACAGCTCGAACACTGAAGCTTTCTTT. Drawing the rest from reference TRBV18 and TRBJ1-1, the complete variable domain is NAGVMQNPRHLVRRRGQEARLRCSPMKGHSHVYWYRQLPEEGLKFMVYLQKENIIDESGMPKERFSAEFPKEGPSILRIQQVVRGDSAAYFCASSLQDSSNTEAFFGQGTRLTVV.

The chain carries TRBV20-1 and TRBJ2-7, with TRBD2 identical over 8 bases. The junction had 11 bases not matched to a gene; V was cut back by 6 bases and J by 4 bases. Germline V gene lookup returns CDR1 DFQATT and CDR2 SNEGSKA (reference sequence). The CDR3 covers 14 residues. CDR3 coding DNA: TGCAGTGCCCAGTTCATGGGACTAGTATACGAGCAGTACTTC. As protein: CSAQFMGLVYEQYF.